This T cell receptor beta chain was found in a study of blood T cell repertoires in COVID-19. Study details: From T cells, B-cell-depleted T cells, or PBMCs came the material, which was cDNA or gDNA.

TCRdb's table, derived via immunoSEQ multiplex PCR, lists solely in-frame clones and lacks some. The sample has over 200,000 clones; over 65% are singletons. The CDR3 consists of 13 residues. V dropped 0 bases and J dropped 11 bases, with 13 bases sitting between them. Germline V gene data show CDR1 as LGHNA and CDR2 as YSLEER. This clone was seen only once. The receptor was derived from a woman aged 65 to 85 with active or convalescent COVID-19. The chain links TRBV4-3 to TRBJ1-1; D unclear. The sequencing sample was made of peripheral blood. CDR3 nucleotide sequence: TGCGCCAGCAGCCAAGAATCGGGAAGGAGGGCTTTCTTT. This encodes CASSQESGRRAFF.